This T cell receptor beta chain was sequenced in a study of blood T cell repertoires in COVID-19. Study summary: PBMCs, B-cell-depleted T cells, or T cells were the source of the cDNA or gDNA that made up the material.

The ends lost 7 bases at V and 8 bases at J; junction bases unmatched: 11. CDR3 length: 15 amino acids. Looked up from germline, CDR1 is KGHDR and CDR2 is SFDVKD. As processed by the authors: Scientists estimated how many nucleated cells there were by amplifying reference gene primers. TCRdb keeps only in-frame clones here, not all; method: immunoSEQ multiplex PCR. V and J calls and clone size are copied from that table; D and trimming were computed from the DNA. The data contain roughly 410,000 clones, approximately 89% of them singletons. The receptor was derived from a woman in her forties with COVID-19, enrolled during active disease. The V gene is TRBV24-1, the J gene TRBJ2-4; 9 positions agree with TRBD1. Sequencing was done on a sample of peripheral blood. The CDR3 protein is CATSMRTGDLDIQYF. DNA for the CDR3: TGTGCCACCAGCATGAGGACAGGGGACTTGGACATTCAGTACTTC.